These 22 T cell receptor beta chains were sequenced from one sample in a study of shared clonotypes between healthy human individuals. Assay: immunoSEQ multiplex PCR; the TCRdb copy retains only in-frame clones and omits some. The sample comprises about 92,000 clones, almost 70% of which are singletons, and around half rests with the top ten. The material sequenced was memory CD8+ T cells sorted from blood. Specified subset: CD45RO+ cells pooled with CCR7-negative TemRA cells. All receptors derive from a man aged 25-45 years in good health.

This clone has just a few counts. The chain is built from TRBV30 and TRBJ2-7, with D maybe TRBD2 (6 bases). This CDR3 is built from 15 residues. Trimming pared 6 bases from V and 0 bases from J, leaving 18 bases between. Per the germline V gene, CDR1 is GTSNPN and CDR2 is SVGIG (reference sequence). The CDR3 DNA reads TGTGCCTGCCCAAAGCAGGGAGGCTTCTCCTACGAGCAGTACTTC. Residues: CACPKQGGFSYEQYF.

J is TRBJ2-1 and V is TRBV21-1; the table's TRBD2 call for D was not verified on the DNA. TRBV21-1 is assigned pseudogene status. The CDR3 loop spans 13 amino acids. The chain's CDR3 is CASSKFGGNEQFF. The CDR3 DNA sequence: TGTGCCAGCAGCAAATTCGGGGGCAATGAGCAGTTCTTC.

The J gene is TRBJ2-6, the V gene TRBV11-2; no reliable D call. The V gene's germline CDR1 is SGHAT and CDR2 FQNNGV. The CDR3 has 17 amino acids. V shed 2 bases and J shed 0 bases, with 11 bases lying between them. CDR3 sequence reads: CASSLIGRYSGANVLTF. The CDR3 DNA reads TGTGCCAGCAGCTTAATAGGGCGATACTCTGGGGCCAACGTCCTGACTTTC.

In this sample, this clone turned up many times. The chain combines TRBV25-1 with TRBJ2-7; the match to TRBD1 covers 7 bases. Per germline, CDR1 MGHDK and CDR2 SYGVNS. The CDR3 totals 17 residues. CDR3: CAPSESALGQDSYEQYF. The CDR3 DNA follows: TGTGCACCTTCCGAGTCCGCGCTCGGACAGGACTCCTACGAGCAGTACTTC.

The CDR3 reads CSAMGSLDMNTEAFF. The CDR3 DNA is TGCAGCGCCATGGGCTCTCTTGACATGAACACTGAAGCTTTCTTT. The chain carries TRBV29-1 and TRBJ1-1, with D uncertain. The germline CDR1 and CDR2 sequences are SQVTM and ANQGSEA. The ends were cut back, 7 bases at V and 0 bases at J, with 18 bases in the middle. This CDR3 comprises 15 residues.

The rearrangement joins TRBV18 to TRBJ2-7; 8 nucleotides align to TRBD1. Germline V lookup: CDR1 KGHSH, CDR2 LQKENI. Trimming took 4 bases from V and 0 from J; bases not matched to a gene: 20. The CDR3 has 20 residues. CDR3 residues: CASSQRRSGQVMKVSYEQYF. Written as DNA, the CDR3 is TGTGCCAGCTCACAAAGACGCTCGGGACAGGTTATGAAGGTCTCCTACGAGCAGTACTTC. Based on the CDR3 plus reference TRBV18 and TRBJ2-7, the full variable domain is NAGVMQNPRHLVRRRGQEARLRCSPMKGHSHVYWYRQLPEEGLKFMVYLQKENIIDESGMPKERFSAEFPKEGPSILRIQQVVRGDSAAYFCASSQRRSGQVMKVSYEQYFGPGTRLTVT.

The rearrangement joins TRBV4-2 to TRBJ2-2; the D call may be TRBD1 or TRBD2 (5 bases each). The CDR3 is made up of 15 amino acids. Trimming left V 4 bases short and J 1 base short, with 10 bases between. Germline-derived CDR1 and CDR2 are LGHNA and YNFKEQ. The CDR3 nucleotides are TGTGCCAGCAGCCTTGGGACCTTGAACACCGGGGAGCTGTTTTTT. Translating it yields CASSLGTLNTGELFF.

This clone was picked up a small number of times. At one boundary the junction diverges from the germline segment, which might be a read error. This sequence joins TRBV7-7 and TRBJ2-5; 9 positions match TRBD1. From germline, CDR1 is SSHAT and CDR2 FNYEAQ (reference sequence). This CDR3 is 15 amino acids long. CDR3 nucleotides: TGTGCTAGCAGCCAAAGGACAGGGGCGCAAGAGACCCAGTACTTC. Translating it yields CASSQRTGAQETQYF.

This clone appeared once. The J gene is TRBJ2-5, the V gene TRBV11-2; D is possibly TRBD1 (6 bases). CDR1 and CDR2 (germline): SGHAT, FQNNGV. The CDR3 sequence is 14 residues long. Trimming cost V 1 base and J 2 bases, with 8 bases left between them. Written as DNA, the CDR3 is TGTGCCAGCAGCTTAGTCCAGGGGCAAGAGACCCAGTACTTC. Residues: CASSLVQGQETQYF.

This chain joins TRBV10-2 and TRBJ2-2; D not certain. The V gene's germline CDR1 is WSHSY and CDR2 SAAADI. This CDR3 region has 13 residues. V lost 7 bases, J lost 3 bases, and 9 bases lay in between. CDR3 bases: TGCGCCAGCATGGGAACACACACCGGGGAGCTGTTTTTT. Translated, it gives CASMGTHTGELFF.

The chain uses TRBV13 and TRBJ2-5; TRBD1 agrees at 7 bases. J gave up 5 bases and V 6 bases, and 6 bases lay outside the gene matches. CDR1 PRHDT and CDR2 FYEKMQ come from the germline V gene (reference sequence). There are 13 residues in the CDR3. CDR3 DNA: TGTGCCAGCAGTTCGGGACAGTTTGAGACCCAGTACTTC. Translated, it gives CASSSGQFETQYF.

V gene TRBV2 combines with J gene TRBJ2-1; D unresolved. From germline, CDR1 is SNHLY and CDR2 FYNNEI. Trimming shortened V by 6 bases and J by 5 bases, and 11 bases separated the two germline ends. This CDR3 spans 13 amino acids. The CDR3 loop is CASSLDPNNEQFF. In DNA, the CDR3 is TGTGCCAGCAGCCTGGACCCAAACAATGAGCAGTTCTTC.

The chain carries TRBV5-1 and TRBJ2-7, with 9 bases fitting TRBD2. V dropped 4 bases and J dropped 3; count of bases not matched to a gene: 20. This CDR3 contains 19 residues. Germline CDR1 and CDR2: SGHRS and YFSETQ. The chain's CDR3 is CASSTTGFPTSGKFYEQYF. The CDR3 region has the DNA TGCGCCAGCAGCACGACAGGGTTTCCGACTAGCGGTAAGTTCTACGAGCAGTACTTC. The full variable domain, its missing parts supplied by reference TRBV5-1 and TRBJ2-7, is KAGVTQTPRYLIKTRGQQVTLSCSPISGHRSVSWYQQTPGQGLQFLFEYFSETQRNKGNFPGRFSGRQFSNSRSEMNVSTLELGDSALYLCASSTTGFPTSGKFYEQYFGPGTRLTVT.

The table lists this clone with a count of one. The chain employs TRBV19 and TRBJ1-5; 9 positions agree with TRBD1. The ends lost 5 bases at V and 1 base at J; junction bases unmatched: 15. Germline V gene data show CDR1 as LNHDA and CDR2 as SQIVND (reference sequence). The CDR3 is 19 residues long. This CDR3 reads CASSPRTGEGEGSNQPQHF. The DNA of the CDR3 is TGTGCCAGTAGTCCCCGGACAGGGGAAGGAGAGGGAAGCAATCAGCCCCAGCATTTT.

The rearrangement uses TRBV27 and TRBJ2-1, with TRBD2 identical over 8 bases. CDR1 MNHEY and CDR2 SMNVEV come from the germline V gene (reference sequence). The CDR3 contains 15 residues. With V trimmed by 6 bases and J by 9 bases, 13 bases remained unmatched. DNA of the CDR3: TGTGCCAGCAGATTCTGGTTAACGGGAGGGAGTGAGCAGTTCTTC. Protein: CASRFWLTGGSEQFF.

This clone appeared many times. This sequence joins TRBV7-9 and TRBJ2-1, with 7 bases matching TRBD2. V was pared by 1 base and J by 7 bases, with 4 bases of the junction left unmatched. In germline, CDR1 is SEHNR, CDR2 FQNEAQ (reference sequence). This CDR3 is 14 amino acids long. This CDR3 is CASSLVAGDNEQFF. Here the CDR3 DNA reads TGTGCCAGCAGCTTAGTGGCGGGAGATAATGAGCAGTTCTTC.

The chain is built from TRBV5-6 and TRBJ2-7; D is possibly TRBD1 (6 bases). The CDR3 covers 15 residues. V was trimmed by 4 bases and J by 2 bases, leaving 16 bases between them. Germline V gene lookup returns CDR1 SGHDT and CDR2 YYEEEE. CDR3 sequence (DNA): TGTGCCAGCAGCCTGTATACAGGGCCCCCCTACGAGCAGTACTTC. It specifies CASSLYTGPPYEQYF.

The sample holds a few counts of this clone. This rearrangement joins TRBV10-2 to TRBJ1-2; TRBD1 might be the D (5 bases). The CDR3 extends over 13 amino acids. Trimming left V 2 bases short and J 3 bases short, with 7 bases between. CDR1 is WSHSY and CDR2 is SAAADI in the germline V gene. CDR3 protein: CASSEDSHYGYTF. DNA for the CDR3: TGCGCCAGCAGTGAGGACAGCCACTATGGCTACACCTTC.

The CDR3 region has the DNA TGTGCCAGCAGTGTATCGGCTTCCCATGAGCAGTTCTTC. It encodes CASSVSASHEQFF. This rearrangement joins TRBV2 to TRBJ2-1; D gene unclear. This CDR3 comprises 13 residues. Per the germline V gene, CDR1 is SNHLY and CDR2 is FYNNEI. V was pared by 4 bases and J by 8 bases, with 12 bases between.

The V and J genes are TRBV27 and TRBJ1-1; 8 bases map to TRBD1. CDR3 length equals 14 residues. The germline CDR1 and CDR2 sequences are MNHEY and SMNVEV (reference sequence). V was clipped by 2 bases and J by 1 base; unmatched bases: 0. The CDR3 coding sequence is TGTGCCAGCAGTTTACAGGGGGCGAACACTGAAGCTTTCTTT. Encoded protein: CASSLQGANTEAFF.

CDR3 coding DNA: TGTGCCAGCAGCTTGTGGGTTTTGGTGAACACTGAAGCTTTCTTT. Protein product: CASSLWVLVNTEAFF. The chain has TRBV7-8 and TRBJ1-1; D is unresolved. The CDR3 has 15 amino acids. V was trimmed by 3 bases and J by 0 bases, leaving 11 bases between them. CDR1 SGHVS and CDR2 FQNEAQ come from the germline V gene.

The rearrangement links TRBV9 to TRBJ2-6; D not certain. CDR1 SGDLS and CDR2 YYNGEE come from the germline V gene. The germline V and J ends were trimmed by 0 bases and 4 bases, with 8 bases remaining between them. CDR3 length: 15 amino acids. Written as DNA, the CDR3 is TGTGCCAGCAGCGTAGAGCCTTCGGGGGCCAACGTCCTGACTTTC. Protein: CASSVEPSGANVLTF. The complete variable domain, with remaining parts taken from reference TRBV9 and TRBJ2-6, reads DSGVTQTPKHLITATGQRVTLRCSPRSGDLSVYWYQQSLDQGLQFLIQYYNGEERAKGNILERFSAQQFPDLHSELNLSSLELGDSALYFCASSVEPSGANVLTFGAGSRLTVL.